The T cell receptor beta chain described here comes from a study of blood T cell repertoires in COVID-19. Germline V gene data show CDR1 as SEHNR and CDR2 as FQNEAQ (reference sequence). This CDR3 region has 15 residues. V lost 8 bases, J lost 4 bases, and 5 bases stayed unmatched. Seattle patients were enrolled during active infection and followed longitudinally. Under the authors' procedure: Reference gene primer amplification yielded estimated nucleated cell counts. The table came from immunoSEQ multiplex PCR; TCRdb's copy has only in-frame clones and leaves some out. V and J calls and clone size are as listed in that table; D and trimming were resolved from the DNA. The sample includes some 290,000 clones, roughly nine tenths of them seen just once.

The origin of this receptor is a woman in her 30s with COVID-19, enrolled during active disease. The chain couples TRBV7-9 to TRBJ2-2; 12 nucleotides match TRBD2. Sequencing was carried out using peripheral blood. CDR3 sequence reads: CASPSGGAGTGELFF. The CDR3 DNA is TGTGCCAGCCCTAGCGGGGGGGCCGGCACCGGGGAGCTGTTTTTT.